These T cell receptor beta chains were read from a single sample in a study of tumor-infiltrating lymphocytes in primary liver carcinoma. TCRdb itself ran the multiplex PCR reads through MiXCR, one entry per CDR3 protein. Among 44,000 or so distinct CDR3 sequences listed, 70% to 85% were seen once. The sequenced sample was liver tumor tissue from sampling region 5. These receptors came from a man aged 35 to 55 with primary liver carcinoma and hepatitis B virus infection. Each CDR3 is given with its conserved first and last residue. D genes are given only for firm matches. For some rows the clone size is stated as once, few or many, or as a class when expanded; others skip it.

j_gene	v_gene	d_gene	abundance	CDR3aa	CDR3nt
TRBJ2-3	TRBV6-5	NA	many	CASSYDDSADTQYF	TGTGCCAGCAGTTACGACGATTCAGCAGATACGCAGTATTTT
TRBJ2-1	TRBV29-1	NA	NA	CNVDGKSHGEQFF	TGCAACGTTGACGGGAAGTCCCACGGAGAGCAGTTCTTC
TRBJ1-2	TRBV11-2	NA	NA	CASSPAGREFGYTF	TGTGCCAGCAGCCCAGCCGGCAGGGAGTTTGGCTACACCTTC
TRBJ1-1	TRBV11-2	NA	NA	CASSQQIGGTEAFF	TGTGCCAGTAGCCAACAGATAGGGGGCACTGAAGCTTTCTTT
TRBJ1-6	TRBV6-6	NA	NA	CAGRSSYNSLLHF	TGTGCCGGTCGGAGCTCCTATAATTCACTTCTCCACTTT
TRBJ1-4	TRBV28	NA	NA	CASSPSTLATNEKLFF	TGTGCCAGCAGTCCCTCAACACTCGCAACTAATGAAAAACTGTTTTTT
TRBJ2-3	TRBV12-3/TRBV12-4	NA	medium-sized	CASSLADTQYF	TGTGCCAGCAGTTTAGCTGATACGCAGTATTTT
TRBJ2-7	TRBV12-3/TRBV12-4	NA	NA	CASYGRAYEHYF	TGTGCCAGCTACGGCAGGGCCTACGAGCACTACTTC
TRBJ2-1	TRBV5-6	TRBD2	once	CTSTSRAGEYNEQFF	TGTACCAGTACCTCGAGGGCGGGGGAGTACAATGAGCAGTTCTTC
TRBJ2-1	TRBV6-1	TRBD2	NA	CASSEGEGGPGEQFF	TGTGCCAGCAGCGAAGGGGAGGGAGGGCCGGGTGAGCAGTTCTTC
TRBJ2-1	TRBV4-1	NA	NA	CASSQAGTEHFF	TGCGCCAGCAGCCAGGCAGGAACCGAGCACTTCTTC
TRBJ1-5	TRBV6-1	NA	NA	CASSESGTYDQPQHF	TGTGCCAGCAGTGAGAGTGGGACCTATGATCAGCCCCAGCATTTT
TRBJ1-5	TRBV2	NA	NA	CASSEMVSNQPQHF	TGTGCCAGCAGTGAAATGGTGTCCAATCAGCCCCAGCATTTT
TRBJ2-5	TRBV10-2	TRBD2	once	CASSSVRGGTQYF	TGCGCCAGCAGCTCAGTCCGGGGGGGGACTCAGTACTTC
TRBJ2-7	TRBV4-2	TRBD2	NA	CATTGLVGVYKSCEQYF	TGTGCCACCACTGGACTAGTGGGAGTTTATAAGTCTTGCGAGCAGTACTTC
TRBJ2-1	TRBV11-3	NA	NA	CASSMSSLGSNVQFF	TGTGCCAGCAGCATGTCTAGTCTAGGGTCCAATGTGCAGTTCTTC
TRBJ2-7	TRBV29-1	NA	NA	CSVDHSNGSGEQYF	TGCAGCGTTGATCACTCTAACGGGAGTGGCGAGCAGTACTTC
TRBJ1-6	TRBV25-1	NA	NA	CASSPLPNSPFHF	TGTGCCAGCAGTCCTCTGCCGAATTCACCCTTCCACTTT
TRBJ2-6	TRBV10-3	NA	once	CVISESSTGANVLAF	TGTGTCATCAGTGAAAGTTCTACTGGGGCCAACGTCCTGGCTTTC
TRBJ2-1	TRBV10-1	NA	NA	CANSGKQGSYNEQFF	TGCGCCAACAGTGGGAAGCAGGGTTCCTACAATGAGCAGTTCTTC
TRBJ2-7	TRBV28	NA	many	CASSPPGTHTYEQYF	TGTGCCAGCAGCCCTCCCGGGACCCATACCTACGAGCAGTACTTC
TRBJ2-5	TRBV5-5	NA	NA	CVGSLGLARGYQEAQYF	TGTGTCGGCAGCTTGGGGCTAGCAAGAGGGTACCAAGAGGCCCAGTACTTC
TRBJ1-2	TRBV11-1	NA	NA	CATSLERHYGYTF	TGTGCCACCAGCCTGGAACGCCACTATGGCTACACCTTC
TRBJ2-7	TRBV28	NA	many	CASSSRTPVHF	TGTGCCAGCTCTAGTAGGACGCCCGTCCACTTC
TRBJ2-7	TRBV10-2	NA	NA	CTRSESQRNPYEQYF	TGCACCAGGAGTGAATCGCAAAGGAATCCCTACGAGCAGTACTTC
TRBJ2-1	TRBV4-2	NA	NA	CASSQDLGGGGEQCF	TGTGCCAGCAGCCAAGACTTAGGGGGAGGTGGTGAGCAGTGCTTC
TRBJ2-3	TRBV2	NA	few	CASIGTTGTDTQYF	TGTGCCAGCATTGGGACAACGGGCACAGATACGCAGTATTTT
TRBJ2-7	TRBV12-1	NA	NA	CASSLREVAGSTSYKQYF	TGTGCCAGCAGCCTCCGTGAAGTAGCGGGATCTACCTCTTACAAGCAGTACTTC
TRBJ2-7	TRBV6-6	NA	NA	CTSSYALVGGEQYF	TGTACCAGCAGTTATGCACTAGTGGGTGGAGAGCAGTACTTC
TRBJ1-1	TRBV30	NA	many	CAWSPGAGEAFF	TGTGCCTGGAGTCCAGGGGCCGGTGAAGCTTTCTTT
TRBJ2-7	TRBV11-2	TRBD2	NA	CASSSSGRLPYEQCF	TGTGCCAGCAGTTCTAGCGGGAGGTTACCCTACGAGCAGTGCTTT
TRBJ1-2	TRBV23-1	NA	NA	CASSQCRRQPSYGYTF	TGCGCCAGCAGTCAATGCCGACGTCAGCCCTCCTATGGCTACACCTTC
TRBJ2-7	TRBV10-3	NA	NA	CAISESKGGQYF	TGTGCCATCAGTGAGTCGAAGGGCGGGCAGTACTTC
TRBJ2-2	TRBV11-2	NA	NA	CAGSLAGRGTGELLF	TGTGCCGGCAGCTTAGCCGGACGGGGCACCGGGGAGCTGCTTTTT
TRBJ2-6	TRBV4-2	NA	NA	CASSPETEASVLTF	TGTGCCAGCAGCCCAGAAACTGAGGCCAGCGTCCTGACTTTC
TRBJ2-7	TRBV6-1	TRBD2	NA	CASRLAEGYEQYF	TGTGCCAGCAGGCTAGCGGAGGGCTACGAGCAGTACTTC
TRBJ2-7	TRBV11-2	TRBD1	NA	CTSSYDRDEDEQYF	TGTACCAGCAGCTATGACAGGGATGAGGATGAGCAGTACTTC
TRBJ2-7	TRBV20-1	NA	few	CSAGTRMREQYF	TGCAGTGCCGGGACACGGATGAGGGAGCAGTACTTC
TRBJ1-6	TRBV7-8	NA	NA	CASILIPVRINSPLHF	TGTGCCAGCATCTTAATCCCGGTCAGAATTAATTCACCCCTCCACTTT
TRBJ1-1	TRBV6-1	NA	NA	CASSILFRAAFF	TGTGCCAGCAGCATCCTTTTCAGGGCGGCTTTCTTC
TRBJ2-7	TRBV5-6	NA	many	CASSHSSFTGTFLYEQYF	TGTGCCAGCAGCCACTCCTCATTTACCGGGACTTTCCTCTACGAGCAGTACTTC
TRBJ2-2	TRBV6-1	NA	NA	CASSIDGTNTGELLF	TGTGCCAGCAGTATTGACGGAACGAACACCGGGGAGCTGCTTTTT